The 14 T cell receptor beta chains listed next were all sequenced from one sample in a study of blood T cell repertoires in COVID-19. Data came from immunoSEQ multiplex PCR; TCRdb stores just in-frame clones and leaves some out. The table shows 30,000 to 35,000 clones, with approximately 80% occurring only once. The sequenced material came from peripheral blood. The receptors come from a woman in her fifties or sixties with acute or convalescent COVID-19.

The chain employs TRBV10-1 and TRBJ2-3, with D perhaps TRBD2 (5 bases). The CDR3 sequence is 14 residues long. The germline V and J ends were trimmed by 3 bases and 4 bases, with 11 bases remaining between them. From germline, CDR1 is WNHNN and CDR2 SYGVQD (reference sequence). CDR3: CASSESLASDTQYF. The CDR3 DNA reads TGCGCCAGCAGTGAATCCCTAGCATCAGATACGCAGTATTTT.

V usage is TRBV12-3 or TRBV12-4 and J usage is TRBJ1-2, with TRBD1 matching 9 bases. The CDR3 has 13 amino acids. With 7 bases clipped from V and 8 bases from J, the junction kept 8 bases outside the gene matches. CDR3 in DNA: TGTGCCAGCACCAAGGGACAGGGACTGGGCTACACCTTC. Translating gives CASTKGQGLGYTF.

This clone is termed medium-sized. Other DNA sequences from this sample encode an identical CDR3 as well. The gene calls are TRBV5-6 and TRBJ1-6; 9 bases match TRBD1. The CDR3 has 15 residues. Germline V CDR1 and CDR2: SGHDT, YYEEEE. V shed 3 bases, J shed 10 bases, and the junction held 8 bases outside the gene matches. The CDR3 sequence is CASSSGQGSFSPLHF. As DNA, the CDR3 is TGTGCCAGCAGCTCGGGACAGGGCAGTTTCTCACCCCTCCACTTT.

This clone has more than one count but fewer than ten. CDR3 DNA: TGTGCCAGCAGCGCCAGGGCAGGGGCTAACTATGGCTACACCTTC. Its translation: CASSARAGANYGYTF. The chain combines TRBV14 with TRBJ1-2, with a possible D match to TRBD1 (6 bases). V was clipped by 5 bases and J by 0 bases, with 13 bases between them. From germline, CDR1 is SGHDN and CDR2 FVKESK. The CDR3 consists of 15 residues.

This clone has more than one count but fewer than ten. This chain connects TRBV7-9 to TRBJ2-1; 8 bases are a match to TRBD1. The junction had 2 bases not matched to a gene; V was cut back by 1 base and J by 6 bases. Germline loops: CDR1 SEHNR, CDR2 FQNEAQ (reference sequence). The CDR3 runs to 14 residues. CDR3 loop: CASSLGQGFNEQFF. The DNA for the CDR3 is TGTGCCAGCAGCTTAGGACAGGGGTTCAATGAGCAGTTCTTC.

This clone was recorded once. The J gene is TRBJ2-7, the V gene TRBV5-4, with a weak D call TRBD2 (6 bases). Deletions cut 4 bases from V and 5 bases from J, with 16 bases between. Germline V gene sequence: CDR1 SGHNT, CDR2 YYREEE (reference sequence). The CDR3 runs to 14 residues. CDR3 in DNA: TGTGCCAGCAGCGAGCCGGGAGAGAGGGACGAGCAGTACTTC. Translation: CASSEPGERDEQYF. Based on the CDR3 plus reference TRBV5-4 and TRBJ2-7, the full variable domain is ETGVTQSPTHLIKTRGQQVTLRCSSQSGHNTVSWYQQALGQGPQFIFQYYREEENGRGNFPPRFSGLQFPNYSSELNVNALELDDSALYLCASSEPGERDEQYFGPGTRLTVT.

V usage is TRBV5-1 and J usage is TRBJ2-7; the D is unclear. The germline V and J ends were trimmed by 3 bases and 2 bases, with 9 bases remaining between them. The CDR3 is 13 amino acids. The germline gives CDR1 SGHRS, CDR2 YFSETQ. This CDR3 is CASSSYGAYEQYF. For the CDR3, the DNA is TGCGCCAGCAGCTCCTACGGTGCCTACGAGCAGTACTTC.

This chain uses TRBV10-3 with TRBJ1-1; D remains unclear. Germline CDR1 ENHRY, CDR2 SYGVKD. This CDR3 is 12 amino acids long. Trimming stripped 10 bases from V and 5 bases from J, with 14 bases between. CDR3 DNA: TGTGCCAGCGCCTTAGCGGGGACTGAAGCTTTCTTT. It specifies CASALAGTEAFF.

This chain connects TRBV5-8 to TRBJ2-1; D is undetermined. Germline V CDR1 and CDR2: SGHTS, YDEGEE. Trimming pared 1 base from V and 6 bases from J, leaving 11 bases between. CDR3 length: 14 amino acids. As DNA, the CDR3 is TGTGCCAGCAGCTTGAATCTAGTGATCAATGAGCAGTTCTTC. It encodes CASSLNLVINEQFF. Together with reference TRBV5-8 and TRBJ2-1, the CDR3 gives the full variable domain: EAGVTQSPTHLIKTRGQQATLRCSPISGHTSVYWYQQALGLGLQFLLWYDEGEERNRGNFPPRFSGRQFPNYSSELNVNALELEDSALYLCASSLNLVINEQFFGPGTRLTVL.

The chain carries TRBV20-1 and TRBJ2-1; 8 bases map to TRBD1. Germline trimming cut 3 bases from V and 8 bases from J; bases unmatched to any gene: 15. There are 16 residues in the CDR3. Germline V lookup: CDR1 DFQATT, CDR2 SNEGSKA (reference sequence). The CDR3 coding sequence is TGCAGTGCTAGTGATGCGGACAGGGCCAATAGGGATGAGCAGTTCTTC. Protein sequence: CSASDADRANRDEQFF.

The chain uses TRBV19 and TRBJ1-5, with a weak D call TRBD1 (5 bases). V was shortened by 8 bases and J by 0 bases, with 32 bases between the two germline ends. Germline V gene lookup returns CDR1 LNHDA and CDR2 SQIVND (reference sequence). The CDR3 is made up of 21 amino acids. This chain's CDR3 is CASSTETQAGRAFYSNQPQHF. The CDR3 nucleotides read TGTGCCAGTTCTACCGAGACTCAAGCAGGGAGGGCCTTTTATAGCAATCAGCCCCAGCATTTT.

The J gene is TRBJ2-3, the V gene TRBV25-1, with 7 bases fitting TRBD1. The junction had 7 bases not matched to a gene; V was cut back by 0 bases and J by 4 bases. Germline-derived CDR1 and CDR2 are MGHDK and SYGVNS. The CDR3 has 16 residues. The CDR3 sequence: CASSEYKGAAADTQYF. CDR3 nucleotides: TGTGCCAGCAGTGAATATAAGGGGGCGGCCGCAGATACGCAGTATTTT.

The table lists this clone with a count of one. CDR3 coding DNA: TGCGCCAGCAGCCACCAAACAGTCCAATCTAACTATGGCTACACCTTC. It is translated as CASSHQTVQSNYGYTF. The chain is built from TRBV4-1 and TRBJ1-2, with D unclear. This CDR3 has 16 amino acids. Trimming cost V 3 bases and J 0 bases, with 14 bases left between them. Germline V gives CDR1 MGHRA, CDR2 YSYEKL.

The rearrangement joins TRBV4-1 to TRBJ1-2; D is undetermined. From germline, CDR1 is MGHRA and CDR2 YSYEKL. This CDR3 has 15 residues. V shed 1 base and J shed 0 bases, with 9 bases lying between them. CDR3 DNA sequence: TGCGCCAGCAGCCAAGGGAGGTTAGCTAACTATGGCTACACCTTC. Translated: CASSQGRLANYGYTF.